The clone carrying this T cell receptor (beta chain) was counted ten times or more. Amplified regions were TCR beta CDR3 sequences from RNA transcripts. Researchers ran a first-round RT-PCR on the TCR CDR3 using the HTBI primer set. In TCRdb, the multiplex PCR reads were re-called with MiXCR into one record per CDR3 protein. The data contain under 400,000 distinct CDR3 sequences, around a sixth of them seen just once; the ten biggest clones take up 28%. This specimen comes from a study of T cells in Graves' hyperthyroidism and ophthalmopathy. The CDR3 extends over 16 amino acids. Trimming removed 5 bases at V and 9 bases at J, with 23 bases between. The germline gives CDR1 MDHEN, CDR2 SYDVKM.

The sequencing sample was made of blood. The rearrangement joins TRBV28 to TRBJ2-1; D might be TRBD1 (5 bases). This receptor was obtained from a woman under 30 with Graves' hyperthyroidism that later progressed to Graves' ophthalmopathy. CDR3 DNA: TGTGCCAGCAGTCCCCTTAAGGTGGGGCTAGTTTTTGAGCAGTTCTTC. Amino acid sequence: CASSPLKVGLVFEQFF. Based on the CDR3 plus reference TRBV28 and TRBJ2-1, the full variable domain is DVKVTQSSRYLVKRTGEKVFLECVQDMDHENMFWYRQDPGLGLRLIYFSYDVKMKEKGDIPEGYSVSREKKERFSLILESASTNQTSMYLCASSPLKVGLVFEQFFGPGTRLTVL.